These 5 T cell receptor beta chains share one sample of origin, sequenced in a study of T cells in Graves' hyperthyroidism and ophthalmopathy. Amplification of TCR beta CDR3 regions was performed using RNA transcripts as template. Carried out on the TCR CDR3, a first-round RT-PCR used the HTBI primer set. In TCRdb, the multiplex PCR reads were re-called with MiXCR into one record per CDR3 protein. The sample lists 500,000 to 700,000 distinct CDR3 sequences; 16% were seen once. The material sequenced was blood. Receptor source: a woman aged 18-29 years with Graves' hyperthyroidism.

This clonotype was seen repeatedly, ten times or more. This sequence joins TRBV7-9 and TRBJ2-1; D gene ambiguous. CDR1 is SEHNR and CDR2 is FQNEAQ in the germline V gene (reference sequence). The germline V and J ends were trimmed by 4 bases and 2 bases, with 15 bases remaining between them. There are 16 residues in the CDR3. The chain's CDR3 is CASSSLRDEPYNEQFF. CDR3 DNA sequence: TGTGCCAGCAGCTCTCTGCGCGATGAACCCTACAATGAGCAGTTCTTC.

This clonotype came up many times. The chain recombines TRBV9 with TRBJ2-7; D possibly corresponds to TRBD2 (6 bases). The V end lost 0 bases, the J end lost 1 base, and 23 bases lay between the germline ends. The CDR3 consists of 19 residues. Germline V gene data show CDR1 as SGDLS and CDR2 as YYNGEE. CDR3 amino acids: CASSVGGLAADGRSYEQYF. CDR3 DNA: TGTGCCAGCAGCGTAGGGGGTTTAGCGGCCGACGGTAGGTCCTACGAGCAGTACTTC.

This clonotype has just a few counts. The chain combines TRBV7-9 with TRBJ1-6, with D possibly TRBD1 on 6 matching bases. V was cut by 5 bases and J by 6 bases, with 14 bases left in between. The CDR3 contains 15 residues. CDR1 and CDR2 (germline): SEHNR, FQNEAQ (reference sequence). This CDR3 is CASSHRQDLNSPLHF. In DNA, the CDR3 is TGTGCCAGCAGCCATAGACAGGATCTTAATTCACCCCTCCACTTT.

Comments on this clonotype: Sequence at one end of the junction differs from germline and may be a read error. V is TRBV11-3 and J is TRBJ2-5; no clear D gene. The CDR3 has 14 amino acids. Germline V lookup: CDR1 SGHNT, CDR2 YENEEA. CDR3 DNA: TGTGCCAGCAGCTTAATCCGGAGTGGAGAGACCCTGTACTTC. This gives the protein CASSLIRSGETLYF.

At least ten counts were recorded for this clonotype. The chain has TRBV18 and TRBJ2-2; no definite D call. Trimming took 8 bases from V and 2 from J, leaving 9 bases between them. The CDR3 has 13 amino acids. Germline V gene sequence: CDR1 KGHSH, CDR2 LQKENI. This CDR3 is CASSPQNTGELFF. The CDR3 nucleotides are TGTGCCAGCAGCCCGCAAAACACCGGGGAGCTGTTTTTT.